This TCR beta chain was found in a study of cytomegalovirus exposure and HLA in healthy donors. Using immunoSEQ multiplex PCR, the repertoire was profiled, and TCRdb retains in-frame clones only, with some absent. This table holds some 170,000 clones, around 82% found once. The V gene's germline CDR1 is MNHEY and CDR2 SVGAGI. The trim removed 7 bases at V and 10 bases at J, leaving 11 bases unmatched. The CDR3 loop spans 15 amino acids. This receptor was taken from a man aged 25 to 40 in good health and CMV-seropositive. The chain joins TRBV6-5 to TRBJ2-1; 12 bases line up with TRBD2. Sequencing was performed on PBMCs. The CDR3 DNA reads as TGTGCCAGCATTTCCCTAGCGGGGGGGCGGGAAGAGCAGTTCTTC. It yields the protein CASISLAGGREEQFF.